Detailed here is one T cell receptor beta chain. The target of this receptor is not known. Per-base qualities were not stored, and no clone one base away is much larger. Library generation was performed with the immunoSEQ multiplex PCR assay. A mixture of 60 forward primers for TCR Vbeta segments and 13 reverse primers for TCR Jbeta segments was used in the multiplex PCR. A multiplex PCR assay on genomic DNA amplified the CDR3 region of rearranged TCR beta genes. The Illumina HiSeq System was used to sequence the amplified TCR beta libraries as 87-base-pair reads. In the source study's methods: In a later analysis, about 80 million unique TCR beta chains were counted across the 500 to 700 repertoires, and roughly 11 million of these chains were shared by at least two donors. To remove PCR and sequencing errors, raw reads were error-corrected and collapsed into unique sequences using a nearest-neighbor algorithm that merged closely related sequences. V, D and J gene segments were assigned by aligning CDR3 sequences to IMGT reference sequences. For a sequence to be retained, a match of at least six nucleotides was required to both a V gene segment and a J gene segment. Rearrangements were called productive when the CDR3 lacked stop codons and stayed in frame with V and J; all others were non-productive. CDR3 was defined by IMGT convention, running from the second conserved V-encoded cysteine to the conserved J-encoded phenylalanine. In an earlier analysis of around 640 of the donors, sequences lacking an unambiguous match to a single V gene segment were excluded. An earlier analysis of 450 to 650 of the donors called V segments functional above 56.7% productive rearrangements and segregating when the between-donor standard deviation exceeded 5%. A statistical classification framework was built to diagnose cytomegalovirus status from the catalog of TCR beta chain sequences. In a later analysis, TCR nucleotide sequences were compared against IMGT/GENE-DB human TR gene sequences so that V and J genes could be assigned. A later analysis assigned CDR3 sequences and most-parsimonious VDJ recombination scenarios with the TCRdist pipeline. A later analysis defined each TCR beta chain by its CDR3 amino acid sequence plus V-gene family, and excluded reads lacking a unique V-gene family. As a way to deal with suspected cross-contamination and a sequencing artifact, a later analysis dropped 450 to 600 nucleotide sequences that were highly shared and had low generation probability. A later analysis calculated a clonal expansion index for each public chain from normalized within-repertoire ranks of inferred template counts. Generation probabilities in a later analysis came from a VDJ recombination model fitted to out-of-frame rearrangements, and those results were checked against IGoR. In a later analysis, TCR-TCR, TCR-HLA and TCR-CMV co-occurrence was scored with hypergeometric tests, and a repertoire-size bias correction was applied to TCR pairs. To estimate false discovery rates, a later analysis permuted the HLA or CMV assignments 20 times. In a later analysis, co-occurring TCRs were grouped using DBSCAN, with TCRdist sequence similarity added in when clustering inside HLA-allele-positive subsets. For co-occurrence clustering, repertoires with fewer than 30,000 or more than 120,000 public chains were excluded, along with a handful of repertoires with anomalous nucleotide sharing. TCRdb provides this immuneACCESS table in a form limited to in-frame rearrangements. Some clones are lacking; in checked studies, under half of them reflect an unresolved V gene, and why the rest are absent is not known. The DNA was the basis for D and trimming; V, J and clone size are from that table. Here the sample has about 130,000 clones; about 80% occur a single time. The top ten constitute 1% of the sample.

These data belong to a study of cytomegalovirus exposure and HLA in healthy donors (TCRdb year 2017). Turning to the overall study: An earlier analysis of several hundred of the donors reported about 290 Gb of sequence data and some 100 million unique TCR beta sequences from some 180 million T cells. Roughly 300 gigabases of sequencing data and approximately 80 million unique TCR sequences were included in an early release covering about 700 HLA-typed donors. The genetic ancestry cluster associated with self-reported Caucasian donors included approximately 85% of the roughly 400 genotyped donors. The aim of the study was to test whether cataloging public T cell receptors could identify signatures of past pathogen exposure. The study profiled the T cell repertoires of about 640 subjects by immunosequencing and related them to cytomegalovirus serostatus. Along with the approximately 600-subject first cohort, a separate validation cohort of over a hundred different subjects was used. To predict cytomegalovirus infection status, the study brought together high-throughput TCR immunosequencing, statistical association of individual TCRs with disease status, and machine learning. To study patterns of TCR occurrence, a later analysis re-analyzed previously published TCR beta repertoires from 550 to 800 donors and added high-resolution HLA genotyping. In the later analysis, no new phenotypic data were used to find candidate immune exposures; instead, reliance was placed on TCR beta sequences and their occurrence across donors. An earlier analysis of several hundred of the donors applied high-throughput TCR beta sequencing to assess whether each TCR beta V gene segment acted as functional or pseudogenic. Alongside the repertoire data, information on donor age, sex, ethnicity and CMV serostatus was compiled. A later genetic analysis used genome-wide SNP genotypes for about three fifths of the 666 donors, treating that subset as a discovery cohort. Every discovery cohort repertoire had been produced on one sequencing platform. Class I and class II HLA loci were covered by the typing at four-digit resolution. The number of typed donors differed by locus: about 620-630 for A, B, C, DRB1 and DQB1; 522 for DQA1; about 600 for DPA1; and around 450 for DPB1. Four to six DR-DQ haplotypes were handled as single units for association and clustering, since linkage in the cohort was strong. On average, around 230,000 unique TCR beta nucleotide sequences were sequenced per donor among some 430 genotyped donors of the cohort, with approximately 18% of those sequences being non-productive.

The cohort was made up of around 720 healthy bone marrow donors. At the time of sampling, every cohort member was nominally healthy, though immune exposures that went unrecorded were likely present. The donor was CMV seronegative and was included in the group of a few hundred seronegative cohort members. A peripheral blood sample was collected from each donor, and TCR beta sequencing was performed on peripheral blood mononuclear cells. The Qiagen DNeasy Blood Extraction Kit was used to extract genomic DNA from the blood cell samples. Results and caveats for the whole study, not just this receptor: The 87-base-pair reads could not distinguish some IMGT-functional V segments, including TRBV6-2 and TRBV6-3, so those segments were excluded. For the cohort, immune exposure information was limited to CMV serostatus. A few of the identified cytomegalovirus-associated TCR beta chains were confirmed in vitro to be specific for cytomegalovirus antigens. Because HLA typing was unavailable for some donors at each locus, only the typed subset was used in association tests. While some public TCRs were present in many individuals, most TCR sequences turned up only very rarely across donors. In a later genetic analysis, a missense DCLRE1C variant was associated with V-gene and J-gene trimming of TCR beta chains, and the association was replicated in an independent cohort. A further reported finding was that TCR beta sequences accurately predicted the HLA-A and HLA-B alleles for most subjects in the first cohort. Specific HLA alleles were associated with over 15,000 TCR beta sequences at a false discovery rate of 0.05 in a later analysis. Linkage disequilibrium might explain the correlated functional status among segregating V segments, but an unknown experimental factor could not be ruled out. According to a later genetic analysis, donors in an Asian-associated ancestry cluster had fewer N-insertions in productive TCRs than the approximately 700-donor mean. In a later analysis, the rate of TCR association differed among HLA loci, with DRB1 alleles having the most associated TCRs and HLA-C alleles having the fewest. The classifier was reported to diagnose cytomegalovirus status with high specificity and sensitivity in both the original and validation cohorts. An earlier analysis of some 590 of the donors showed that most TCR beta V segments appeared in productive rearrangements either about 87% or about 30% of the time, which broadly matched IMGT annotations. In a later analysis, several top co-occurrence clusters were reported to appear linked to parvovirus B19, influenza, CMV and Epstein-Barr virus. In a later analysis, HLA-associated TCR beta chains showed more clonal expansion and lower generation probabilities than non-associated chains that were equally common. The sequencing pipeline was judged likely to have produced a cluster of highly shared sequence variants as a technical artifact. Because counts were too low, some 17 rarely observed V segments, including chromosome 9 orphons, were excluded from the earlier analysis of 587 of the donors. It was suggested by the authors that the approach could potentially be generalized to other disease states and immunological phenotypes. This cohort had only TCR beta chains sequenced, and the lack of alpha or paired-chain data limited which features could be detected. The study gave a list of 150 to 200 TCR beta chains associated with cytomegalovirus. When HLA alleles, especially DR and DQ, strongly co-occurred, attributing TCR associations to individual alleles was difficult. Most CMV-associated TCR beta chains appeared to be HLA-restricted in a later analysis, and the HLA associations seemed to be driven largely by CMV exposure. Roughly uniform sequencing depth across donors was assumed in presence/absence analyses, although this assumption may not hold.

V was cut back by 0 bases and J by 3 bases, leaving a gap of 8 bases between them. Counted from cysteine to phenylalanine, this CDR3 has 14 amino acids. The only DNA kept is the CDR3, 42 bases in frame from the first base. Via the germline V gene (reference sequence), CDR1 is MNHNY and CDR2 SVGAGI. Sample: PBMCs. The chain is made from TRBV6-6 and TRBJ1-2; TRBD1 is a weak D gene call, 5 bases matching. The TCR comes from a man aged 35-49 years in good health and CMV-seronegative. The sequenced DNA is TGTGCCAGCAGTTACTCGGGGGACTACTATGGCTACACCTTC. Protein translation: CASSYSGDYYGYTF.